A single sample is the source of the 23 T cell receptor beta chains below, sequenced in a study of T cell responses to AZD1222 COVID-19 vaccine. The method was immunoSEQ multiplex PCR; TCRdb's version includes in-frame clones alone and lacks a portion of them. The sample holds tens of thousands of clones, less than 90% seen once. This specimen consisted of peripheral blood, obtained on day 0 of AZD1222 vaccination. The receptors originated from an adult in good health.

The chain uses TRBV9 and TRBJ2-3; D tentatively reads TRBD1 or TRBD2 (6 bases each). The CDR3 runs to 17 residues. V shed 4 bases and J shed 6 bases, with 24 bases lying between them. Germline values: CDR1 SGDLS, CDR2 YYNGEE. The CDR3 DNA reads TGTGCCAGCAGCCAAGTTCTGATAGGGGGGCGGGCGGATACGCAGTATTTT. Translation: CASSQVLIGGRADTQYF.

The chain joins TRBV27 to TRBJ1-6; D remains ambiguous. Germline values: CDR1 MNHEY, CDR2 SMNVEV (reference sequence). There are 12 residues in the CDR3. V was cut by 10 bases and J by 13 bases, with 17 bases left in between. This CDR3 is CATRRPPDPLHF. CDR3 coding DNA: TGTGCCACCCGGCGACCTCCGGACCCCCTCCACTTT.

The count of this clone is one. V usage is TRBV11-3 and J usage is TRBJ1-1; D unresolved. V lost 11 bases and J lost 4, with 20 bases in between. Germline V gives CDR1 SGHNT, CDR2 YENEEA. CDR3 length equals 14 residues. DNA of the CDR3: TGTGCCCGACACTTAATAAGAGAGGGCACTGAAGCTTTCTTT. Encoded protein: CARHLIREGTEAFF.

V is TRBV7-2 and J is TRBJ2-7; 7 bases line up with TRBD1. CDR1 SGHTA and CDR2 FQGNSA come from the germline V gene. This CDR3 is 15 amino acids long. V shed 3 bases, J shed 6 bases, and the junction held 11 bases outside the gene matches. Here the CDR3 DNA reads TGTGCCAGCAGCTTCCGGGACAGTCCTTATGGCGAGCAGTACTTC. This encodes CASSFRDSPYGEQYF.

This clone was observed once. The chain links TRBV7-9 to TRBJ2-3; TRBD2 matches 9 bases. V shed 1 base, J shed 0 bases, and the junction held 2 bases outside the gene matches. CDR3 length: 16 residues. Germline V gene lookup returns CDR1 SEHNR and CDR2 FQNEAQ (reference sequence). The CDR3 DNA reads TGTGCCAGCAGCTTAGGACTAGCGGAGAGCACAGATACGCAGTATTTT. Encoded protein: CASSLGLAESTDTQYF.

The chain combines TRBV15 with TRBJ1-2; TRBD1 agrees at 7 bases. CDR3 size: 15 residues. Looked up from germline, CDR1 is LNHNV and CDR2 is YYDKDF (reference sequence). The V and J ends lost 2 bases and 3 bases, in that order; junction bases with no gene match: 6. The chain's CDR3 is CATSRLTGLDYGYTF. The CDR3 nucleotides read TGTGCCACCAGCAGATTGACAGGGTTAGACTATGGCTACACCTTC.

DNA of the CDR3: TGTGCCAGCAGTACGGGACAGGGGATGGGTGAGCAGTACTTC. This encodes CASSTGQGMGEQYF. This chain links TRBV6-5 with TRBJ2-7; 10 nucleotides agree with TRBD1. The trim removed 5 bases at V and 7 bases at J, leaving 8 bases unmatched. The CDR3 sequence is 14 residues long. CDR1 is MNHEY and CDR2 is SVGAGI in the germline V gene.

This clone showed up just once. The same CDR3 is also encoded by other DNA sequences in this sample. The chain combines TRBV5-1 with TRBJ2-7; no clear D gene. Per germline, CDR1 SGHRS and CDR2 YFSETQ. V was shortened by 0 bases and J by 2 bases, with 9 bases between the two germline ends. This CDR3 is built from 14 residues. CDR3 DNA sequence: TGCGCCAGCAGCTTGGTAGTCTCCCCCTACGAGCAGTACTTC. Amino acid sequence: CASSLVVSPYEQYF.

Concerning this clone: A junction boundary mismatches the germline segment, possibly from a read error. V usage is TRBV6-5 and J usage is TRBJ1-1; D not resolved. This CDR3 spans 13 amino acids. The germline V gene has CDR1 MNHEY and CDR2 SVGAGI. DNA of the CDR3: TGTGCCAGCAGTTACTCGGTGAATACTGAAGCTTTCTTT. Its translation is CASSYSVNTEAFF.

The rearrangement joins TRBV30 to TRBJ2-5; D possibly corresponds to TRBD2 (6 bases). Looked up from germline, CDR1 is GTSNPN and CDR2 is SVGIG (reference sequence). Trimming removed 7 bases from V and 5 bases from J, with 14 bases in between. CDR3 length: 12 amino acids. This chain's CDR3 is CAFSLGGETQYF. As DNA, the CDR3 is TGTGCCTTCAGTCTGGGAGGCGAGACCCAGTACTTC.

This clone was observed once. The rearrangement links TRBV4-3 to TRBJ1-2, with 7 bases aligning to TRBD1. The J segment lost 7 bases and the V segment lost 1 base, leaving 12 bases of the junction unmatched. The germline V gene has CDR1 LGHNA and CDR2 YSLEER. The CDR3 spans 16 residues. CDR3 residues: CASSQGGQGDLGGYTF. The CDR3 DNA reads TGCGCCAGCAGCCAAGGCGGCCAGGGGGATTTGGGTGGCTACACCTTC.

This chain links TRBV7-3 with TRBJ1-2; 8 bases agree with TRBD1. Germline V gene data show CDR1 as SGHTA and CDR2 as FQGTGA. V shed 5 bases and J 5 bases; nucleotides not matched to a gene: 4. The length of the CDR3 is 13 residues. CDR3 residues: CASSTTGGYGYTF. The CDR3 bases are TGTGCCAGCAGCACCACAGGGGGGTATGGCTACACCTTC.

This CDR3 reads CASSSTGTAEYGYTF. In nucleotides, the CDR3 is TGTGCCAGCAGCTCCACCGGGACAGCGGAATATGGCTACACCTTC. The J gene is TRBJ1-2, the V gene TRBV5-4; TRBD1 agrees at 7 bases. The germline CDR1 and CDR2 sequences are SGHNT and YYREEE (reference sequence). Trimming at V came to 3 bases and at J to 5 bases, leaving 10 bases not matched to a gene. The CDR3 is 15 residues long.

V gene TRBV6-5 combines with J gene TRBJ2-2; no firm D call. There are 12 residues in the CDR3. Germline-derived CDR1 and CDR2 are MNHEY and SVGAGI. V was pared by 1 base and J by 5 bases, with 2 bases between. CDR3 sequence: CASSYWTGELFF. CDR3 bases: TGTGCCAGCAGTTACTGGACCGGGGAGCTGTTTTTT.

This clone has just a few counts. The rearrangement joins TRBV30 to TRBJ1-2; D may be TRBD1 (6 bases). The germline V gene has CDR1 GTSNPN and CDR2 SVGIG (reference sequence). The CDR3 is 15 residues long. V shed 3 bases and J shed 7 bases, with 21 bases lying between them. The CDR3 loop is CAWSAFGQGIRGYTF. The DNA for the CDR3 is TGTGCCTGGAGCGCCTTCGGGCAGGGGATTCGTGGCTACACCTTC.

The rearrangement uses TRBV11-3 and TRBJ2-2; D is perhaps TRBD2 (6 bases). The CDR3 extends over 14 amino acids. The ends were cut back, 3 bases at V and 2 bases at J, with 7 bases in the middle. Per the germline V gene, CDR1 is SGHNT and CDR2 is YENEEA. The chain's CDR3 is CASSLRGNTGELFF. CDR3 in DNA: TGTGCCAGCAGCTTGCGGGGAAACACCGGGGAGCTGTTTTTT.

This clone has just one count. This rearrangement joins TRBV7-2 to TRBJ1-3; D gene uncertain. Per the germline V gene, CDR1 is SGHTA and CDR2 is FQGNSA. The CDR3 is made up of 18 amino acids. Trimming took off 2 bases at V and 0 bases at J, with 17 bases between the two ends. CDR3 DNA: TGTGCCAGCAGCTTACAAGTAGTCGAGATTGTCTCTGGAAACACCATATATTTT. As protein: CASSLQVVEIVSGNTIYF.

The chain is built from TRBV28 and TRBJ2-6; D gene uncertain. V lost 3 bases to trimming and J lost 0 bases, with 9 bases between them. Germline CDR1 reads MDHEN; CDR2 reads SYDVKM. This CDR3 has 16 residues. The CDR3 loop is CASSLTASSGANVLTF. The CDR3 DNA reads TGTGCCAGCAGTTTGACCGCTAGCTCTGGGGCCAACGTCCTGACTTTC. The entire variable domain, with the rest obtained from reference TRBV28 and TRBJ2-6, is as follows: DVKVTQSSRYLVKRTGEKVFLECVQDMDHENMFWYRQDPGLGLRLIYFSYDVKMKEKGDIPEGYSVSREKKERFSLILESASTNQTSMYLCASSLTASSGANVLTFGAGSRLTVL.

The chain carries TRBV4-1 and TRBJ1-1; TRBD1 aligns across 8 bases. CDR1 and CDR2 (germline): MGHRA, YSYEKL. V trimming: 1 base; J trimming: 1 base; junction bases outside the gene matches: 8. CDR3 length: 17 amino acids. Here the CDR3 DNA reads TGCGCCAGCAGCCAAGGCCTCCGGACAGGGCCGAACACTGAAGCTTTCTTT. Amino acid sequence: CASSQGLRTGPNTEAFF.

The chain employs TRBV15 and TRBJ1-6; D uncertain. Looked up from germline, CDR1 is LNHNV and CDR2 is YYDKDF (reference sequence). V was pared by 0 bases and J by 14 bases, with 17 bases between. The CDR3 has 15 residues. CDR3 amino acids: CATSRDSPHAVSLHF. The CDR3 bases are TGTGCCACCAGCAGAGATTCCCCTCATGCAGTATCCCTCCACTTT.

This chain uses TRBV2 with TRBJ1-6; 9 nucleotides align to TRBD1. The CDR3 totals 14 residues. Germline-derived CDR1 and CDR2 are SNHLY and FYNNEI. J was trimmed by 6 bases and V by 6 bases; bases with no gene match: 3. CDR3 nucleotide sequence: TGTGCCAGCAGCCCGGGACAGGGTAATTCACCCCTCCACTTT. Translation gives CASSPGQGNSPLHF.

Comments on this clone: The sample carries other DNA sequences with the same CDR3. This sequence joins TRBV7-2 and TRBJ1-5; 10 nucleotides agree with TRBD1. The CDR3 runs to 14 residues. Germline assignment: CDR1 SGHTA and CDR2 FQGNSA. Trimming took 6 bases from V and 6 from J; bases not matched to a gene: 5. The CDR3 reads CASSLDRGGQPQHF. DNA for the CDR3: TGTGCCAGCAGTTTGGACAGGGGGGGTCAGCCCCAGCATTTT. The variable domain in full, with the rest retrieved from reference TRBV7-2 and TRBJ1-5, is GAGVSQSPSNKVTEKGKDVELRCDPISGHTALYWYRQSLGQGLEFLIYFQGNSAPDKSGLPSDRFSAERTGGSVSTLTIQRTQQEDSAVYLCASSLDRGGQPQHFGDGTRLSIL.

The chain links TRBV7-9 to TRBJ1-2, with D possibly being TRBD1 (5 bases). V was trimmed by 5 bases and J by 6 bases, leaving 13 bases between them. The CDR3 runs 13 residues. Looked up from germline, CDR1 is SEHNR and CDR2 is FQNEAQ (reference sequence). CDR3 bases: TGTGCCAGCAGCCCAGGGACTGCTCATGGCTACACCTTC. Protein: CASSPGTAHGYTF.